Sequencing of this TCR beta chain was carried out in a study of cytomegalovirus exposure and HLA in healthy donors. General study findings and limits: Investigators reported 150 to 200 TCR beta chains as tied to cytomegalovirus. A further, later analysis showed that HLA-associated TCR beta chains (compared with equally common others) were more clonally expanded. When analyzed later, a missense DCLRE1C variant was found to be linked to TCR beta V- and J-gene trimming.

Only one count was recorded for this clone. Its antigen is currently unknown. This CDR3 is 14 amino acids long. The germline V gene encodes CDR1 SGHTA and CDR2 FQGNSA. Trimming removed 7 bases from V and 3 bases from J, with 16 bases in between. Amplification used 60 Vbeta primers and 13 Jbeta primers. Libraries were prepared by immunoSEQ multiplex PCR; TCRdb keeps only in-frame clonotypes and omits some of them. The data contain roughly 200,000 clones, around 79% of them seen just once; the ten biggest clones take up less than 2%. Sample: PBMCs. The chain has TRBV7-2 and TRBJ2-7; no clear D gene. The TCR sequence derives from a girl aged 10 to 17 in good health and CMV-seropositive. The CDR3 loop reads CASTNEAASYEQYF. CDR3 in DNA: TGTGCCAGCACCAACGAGGCCGCTAGCTACGAGCAGTACTTC.